Listed below are T cell receptor beta chains from one sample, sequenced in a study of memory CD4+ T cells and cytomegalovirus serostatus. The method was immunoSEQ multiplex PCR; TCRdb's version includes in-frame clones alone and lacks a portion of them. The data contain about 50,000 clones, more than 70% of them seen just once; the ten biggest clones take up around 0.77%. Sequencing was carried out using memory CD4+ T cells from blood. Receptor source: an adult in good health and CMV-seronegative. Both conserved end residues are part of each CDR3. A D gene is named only where the DNA matches it firmly. The size of a clone is reported for some rows only, either as once, few or many, or as a class for expanded clones.

TRBD2	NA	TRBV5-5	TRBJ2-1	CASSPVVRAGGYNEQFF	TGTGCCAGCAGCCCGGTGGTAAGGGCGGGAGGGTACAATGAGCAGTTCTTC
NA	NA	TRBV15	TRBJ2-5	CATSRGRETQYF	TGTGCCACCAGCAGGGGGAGAGAGACCCAGTACTTC
NA	NA	TRBV10-2	TRBJ1-2	CASSVDSAGTGYTF	TGCGCCAGCAGCGTGGACAGCGCAGGGACAGGCTACACCTTC
TRBD1	NA	TRBV2	TRBJ1-1	CASKADRGPSMNTEAFF	TGTGCCAGCAAAGCCGACAGGGGGCCGTCGATGAACACTGAAGCTTTCTTT
NA	once	TRBV7-9	TRBJ2-1	CASSPAPRLGNEQFF	TGTGCCAGCAGCCCCGCCCCGCGCCTGGGGAATGAGCAGTTCTTC
TRBD1	NA	TRBV5-4	TRBJ1-3	CASSGGGQASGNTIYF	TGTGCCAGCAGCGGTGGGGGACAGGCCTCTGGAAACACCATATATTTT
NA	NA	TRBV5-1	TRBJ1-1	CASSLRENTEAFF	TGCGCCAGCAGCTTGAGGGAGAACACTGAAGCTTTCTTT
TRBD1	NA	TRBV18	TRBJ2-5	CASSWDRTETQYF	TGTGCCAGCTCATGGGACAGGACGGAGACCCAGTACTTC
TRBD2	NA	TRBV4-2	TRBJ2-7	CASSQVGGLSYEQYF	TGTGCCAGCAGCCAAGTGGGAGGGCTCTCCTACGAGCAGTACTTC
NA	NA	TRBV6-4	TRBJ1-2	CASSDTPGRGDGYTF	TGTGCCAGCAGTGACACCCCCGGCAGGGGAGATGGCTACACCTTC
NA	NA	TRBV6-6	TRBJ2-2	CASSPTTGLTGELFF	TGTGCCAGCAGTCCCACGACGGGGCTCACCGGGGAGCTGTTTTTT
TRBD2	NA	TRBV19	TRBJ2-1	CASSSGPSGSYNEQFF	TGTGCCAGTAGTTCGGGGCCTAGCGGGTCCTACAATGAGCAGTTCTTC
NA	NA	TRBV4-1	TRBJ2-1	CASSQEAFANEQFF	TGCGCCAGCAGCCAAGAAGCCTTTGCGAATGAGCAGTTCTTC
TRBD1	few	TRBV7-9	TRBJ1-2	CASSLGTGNYGYTF	TGTGCCAGCAGCTTAGGGACAGGCAACTATGGCTACACCTTC
NA	NA	TRBV9	TRBJ1-1	CASSVNSRATEAFF	TGTGCCAGCAGCGTCAACAGCCGGGCCACTGAAGCTTTCTTT
TRBD1	NA	TRBV19	TRBJ2-2	CATARTGGREELFF	TGTGCCACTGCGAGGACAGGGGGCAGGGAGGAGCTGTTTTTT
TRBD1	few	TRBV5-5	TRBJ2-5	CASSLDRGRETQYF	TGTGCCAGCAGCTTGGACAGGGGGCGGGAGACCCAGTACTTC
NA	NA	TRBV7-8	TRBJ2-1	CASSLWRGNSYNEQFF	TGTGCCAGCAGCTTATGGCGGGGTAACTCCTACAATGAGCAGTTCTTC
NA	NA	TRBV6-1	TRBJ1-4	CASREGNNEKLFF	TGTGCCAGCAGAGAGGGTAATAATGAAAAACTGTTTTTT
NA	NA	TRBV7-6	TRBJ1-4	CASSPQGISEKLFF	TGTGCCAGCAGCCCCCAAGGGATATCTGAAAAACTGTTTTTT
NA	few	TRBV7-9	TRBJ1-1	CASSYFSGTEAFF	TGTGCCAGCAGTTACTTTTCGGGCACTGAAGCTTTCTTT
TRBD1	few	TRBV2	TRBJ2-7	CASKGAYEQYF	TGTGCCAGCAAGGGGGCGTACGAGCAGTACTTC
NA	NA	TRBV7-9	TRBJ1-2	CASSSSTARRPNYGYTF	TGTGCCAGCAGCTCATCGACCGCCAGGAGACCTAACTATGGCTACACCTTC
NA	NA	TRBV19	TRBJ1-1	CAWFSRQKNTEAFF	TGTGCCTGGTTTAGTCGACAGAAGAACACTGAAGCTTTCTTT
TRBD1	few	TRBV5-4	TRBJ2-3	CASSWDRGTDTQYF	TGTGCCAGCAGCTGGGACAGGGGCACAGATACGCAGTATTTT
NA	NA	TRBV10-3	TRBJ2-3	CAISVMGPGPADTQYF	TGTGCCATCAGTGTAATGGGACCAGGTCCTGCAGATACGCAGTATTTT
TRBD1	NA	TRBV5-1	TRBJ2-7	CASSPTSGTGRNEQYF	TGCGCCAGCAGTCCTACTTCCGGGACAGGGAGGAACGAGCAGTACTTC
NA	NA	TRBV28	TRBJ1-5	CASSFLMRGSNQPQHF	TGTGCCAGCAGTTTTCTGATGAGGGGTAGCAATCAGCCCCAGCATTTT
NA	NA	TRBV9	TRBJ1-4	CASSPRQGANEKLFF	TGTGCCAGCAGCCCCCGACAAGGGGCTAATGAAAAACTGTTTTTT
NA	NA	TRBV29-1	TRBJ1-2	CSVGERQSYGYTF	TGCAGCGTGGGGGAACGACAGAGCTATGGCTACACCTTC
NA	NA	TRBV5-1	TRBJ1-2	CASSPRTNVMANYGYTF	TGCGCCAGCAGCCCTAGAACAAATGTCATGGCAAACTATGGCTACACCTTC
NA	NA	TRBV15	TRBJ2-1	CATSRATSTNEQFF	TGTGCCACCAGCAGAGCGACATCCACCAATGAGCAGTTCTTC
NA	NA	TRBV6-1	TRBJ2-7	CASSESQGSYEQYF	TGTGCCAGCAGTGAATCCCAGGGTTCCTACGAGCAGTACTTC
TRBD2	NA	TRBV28	TRBJ2-5	CASARGGRAGGETQYF	TGTGCCAGCGCAAGGGGGGGACGAGCGGGAGGAGAGACCCAGTACTTC
TRBD2	NA	TRBV5-1	TRBJ2-3	CASNRGTSNTDTQYF	TGCGCCAGCAACCGGGGGACTAGCAACACAGATACGCAGTATTTT
TRBD1	NA	TRBV6-5	TRBJ2-7	CASRTDRGNSYEQYF	TGTGCCAGCAGGACCGACAGGGGAAACTCCTACGAGCAGTACTTC
TRBD2	NA	TRBV6-5	TRBJ2-5	CASSSLGLAVARTQYF	TGTGCCAGCAGTTCATTGGGACTAGCGGTAGCCAGGACCCAGTACTTC
NA	NA	TRBV6-5	TRBJ1-1	CASSSHSRGDTEAFF	TGTGCCAGCAGTTCCCACTCTCGGGGGGACACTGAAGCTTTCTTT
NA	NA	TRBV5-4	TRBJ2-7	CASSRDSYEQYF	TGTGCCAGCAGCCGGGACTCCTACGAGCAGTACTTC
NA	NA	TRBV29-1	TRBJ1-2	CSVEDRGGTGDYGYTF	TGCAGCGTTGAAGATCGGGGAGGAACGGGAGACTATGGCTACACCTTC
TRBD1	NA	TRBV5-1	TRBJ1-3	CASSLEGQGGNTIYF	TGCGCCAGCAGCTTGGAGGGACAGGGAGGAAACACCATATATTTT
TRBD2	NA	TRBV6-6	TRBJ2-7	CASSDAVAGATYEQYF	TGTGCCAGCAGCGACGCTGTAGCGGGAGCTACGTACGAGCAGTACTTC
NA	NA	TRBV5-1	TRBJ1-2	CASRRHLYNYGYTF	TGCGCCAGCAGAAGACATCTTTATAACTATGGCTACACCTTC
TRBD1	once	TRBV10-2	TRBJ2-5	CASAGGWETQYF	TGCGCCAGCGCAGGGGGTTGGGAGACCCAGTACTTC
NA	few	TRBV19	TRBJ2-2	CATRGAGELFF	TGTGCCACCAGGGGTGCCGGGGAGCTGTTTTTT
TRBD1	few	TRBV4-1	TRBJ2-3	CASSQDPAGTVSTDTQYF	TGCGCCAGCAGCCAAGATCCAGCCGGGACAGTTAGCACAGATACGCAGTATTTT
NA	NA	TRBV19	TRBJ2-6	CASSIGRRASSGANVLTF	TGTGCCAGTAGTATTGGAAGGCGGGCTTCCTCTGGGGCCAACGTCCTGACTTTC
TRBD2	NA	TRBV25-1	TRBJ2-5	CASSERASERDTETQYF	TGTGCCAGCAGTGAACGGGCCTCGGAGCGGGATACTGAGACCCAGTACTTC
NA	NA	TRBV11-2	TRBJ2-5	CASSLDPGETQYF	TGTGCCAGCAGCTTAGACCCGGGAGAGACCCAGTACTTC
NA	few	TRBV5-1	TRBJ1-1	CASTRGVPNTEAFF	TGCGCCAGCACTCGGGGGGTACCGAACACTGAAGCTTTCTTT
NA	NA	TRBV7-7	TRBJ2-2	CASSLGSAGTGELFF	TGTGCCAGCAGCTTAGGGTCTGCGGGCACCGGGGAGCTGTTTTTT
TRBD1	NA	TRBV6-1	TRBJ1-1	CASSETGGGTEAFF	TGTGCCAGCAGTGAAACAGGGGGTGGCACTGAAGCTTTCTTT
TRBD2	NA	TRBV7-2	TRBJ2-5	CASSRTSGQETQYF	TGTGCCAGCAGCCGGACTAGCGGTCAAGAGACCCAGTACTTC
NA	NA	TRBV18	TRBJ2-5	CASSPEGETQYF	TGTGCCAGCTCACCGGAGGGAGAGACCCAGTACTTC
NA	NA	TRBV4-1	TRBJ2-3	CASSRSGFTGGVGTDTQYF	TGCGCCAGCAGCCGAAGTGGGTTTACAGGGGGGGTAGGCACAGATACGCAGTATTTT
TRBD2	NA	TRBV10-3	TRBJ2-7	CAISGSRLAGPTTYKQYF	TGTGCCATCAGTGGGTCGAGACTAGCGGGGCCTACTACGTACAAGCAGTACTTC
TRBD1	NA	TRBV4-1	TRBJ1-2	CASSQDWTGWGGYTF	TGCGCCAGCAGCCAAGACTGGACAGGCTGGGGGGGCTACACCTTC